The rows below give T cell receptor beta chains drawn from one sample of a study of blood T cell repertoires in COVID-19. Clones were read by immunoSEQ multiplex PCR, and TCRdb kept only the in-frame ones, dropping some. The sample includes some 210,000 clones, 82% seen only once; the top ten take roughly 12%. Sequenced sample: peripheral blood. The receptors come from a woman aged 40 to 49 with acute or convalescent COVID-19. The CDR3 runs from the conserved cysteine through the conserved F or W. The D gene is left open where the match is weak. The size entry is marked missing in some rows and otherwise reads once, few, many or a size class.

J: TRBJ2-7; D: .; size: .; V: TRBV11-2; DNA: TGTGCCAGCAGCTTGACCTCCGACTACTACGAGCAGTACTTC; CDR3: CASSLTSDYYEQYF
J: TRBJ1-1; D: .; size: once; V: TRBV5-1; DNA: TGCGCCAGCAGCTTGGAAGGGGGACACACTGAAGCTTTCTTT; CDR3: CASSLEGGHTEAFF
J: TRBJ2-2; D: .; size: .; V: TRBV5-4; DNA: TGTGCCAGCAGCTTAAGGGGTAGCGGACCACACCGGGAGCTGTTTTTT; CDR3: CASSLRGSGPHRELFF
J: TRBJ2-1; D: TRBD1; size: .; V: TRBV30; DNA: TGTGCCTGGCGGAGGGACAGGGGTTACAATGAGCAGTTCTTC; CDR3: CAWRRDRGYNEQFF
J: TRBJ2-7; D: .; size: .; V: TRBV7-8; DNA: TGTGCCAGCAGCTTAGCGGGCTACTACGAGCAGTACTTC; CDR3: CASSLAGYYEQYF
J: TRBJ1-1; D: .; size: .; V: TRBV11-2; DNA: TGTGCCAGCAGCTTTTCCGTCACTGAAGCTTTCTTT; CDR3: CASSFSVTEAFF
J: TRBJ2-5; D: .; size: once; V: TRBV7-8; DNA: TGTGCCAGCAGCCCACCCCCAGGGGGGAGAGGAGAGACCCAGTACTTC; CDR3: CASSPPPGGRGETQYF
J: TRBJ2-1; D: .; size: .; V: TRBV2; DNA: TGTGCCAGCAGTGTTGAAGCCTACTACAATGAGCAGTTCTTC; CDR3: CASSVEAYYNEQFF
J: TRBJ1-2; D: .; size: once; V: TRBV2; DNA: TGTGCCAGCAGTGCGGGGTCTTTTAGATGGGACTATGGCTACACCTTC; CDR3: CASSAGSFRWDYGYTF
J: TRBJ1-3; D: .; size: .; V: TRBV21-1; DNA: TGTGCCAGCAGCAACCCTCACGGCTCTGGAAACACCATATATTTT; CDR3: CASSNPHGSGNTIYF
J: TRBJ1-2; D: .; size: once; V: TRBV4-1; DNA: TGCGCCAGCAGCCAAGATTGGTCGGGGGGCTCAAAGGGCTACACCTTC; CDR3: CASSQDWSGGSKGYTF
J: TRBJ2-1; D: .; size: .; V: TRBV24-1; DNA: TGTGCCACCAGTGTCCGGGAGTCCTACAATGAGCAGTTCTTC; CDR3: CATSVRESYNEQFF
J: TRBJ2-1; D: .; size: .; V: TRBV6-5; DNA: TGTGCCAGCCGCGGGGTCGATGAGCAGTTCTTC; CDR3: CASRGVDEQFF
J: TRBJ1-3; D: .; size: few; V: TRBV3-1/TRBV3-2; DNA: TGTGCCAGCAGCCGGCTAGGGGCCTCTGGAAACACCATATATTTT; CDR3: CASSRLGASGNTIYF
J: TRBJ2-7; D: TRBD1; size: .; V: TRBV27; DNA: TGTGCCAGCAGCCAATCAGGGGGCCCTTCCAAGCAGTACTTC; CDR3: CASSQSGGPSKQYF
J: TRBJ2-6; D: TRBD1; size: .; V: TRBV2; DNA: TGTGCCAGCAGCCGGGACAGCACTGGGGCCAACGTCCTGACTTTC; CDR3: CASSRDSTGANVLTF
J: TRBJ1-1; D: TRBD1; size: once; V: TRBV6-4; DNA: TGTGCCAGCAGGGGGACAGCAAACACTGAAGCTTTCTTT; CDR3: CASRGTANTEAFF
J: TRBJ2-2; D: .; size: .; V: TRBV7-2; DNA: TGTGCCAGCAGTCAGAAGATCACCGGGGAGCTGTTTTTT; CDR3: CASSQKITGELFF
J: TRBJ1-1; D: .; size: .; V: TRBV6-5; DNA: TGTGCCAGCAAGAGTAGGGGGAACACTGAAGCTTTCTTT; CDR3: CASKSRGNTEAFF
J: TRBJ2-1; D: TRBD2; size: once; V: TRBV6-5; DNA: TGTGCCAGCAGGGCTAGCGGGAGGAAGTTCTTC; CDR3: CASRASGRKFF
J: TRBJ1-1; D: TRBD1; size: .; V: TRBV30; DNA: TGTGCCTGGAGACGAAGGGGGCCAACTCCTGAAGCTTTCTTT; CDR3: CAWRRRGPTPEAFF
J: TRBJ1-4; D: TRBD1; size: .; V: TRBV30; DNA: TGTGCCTGGAGTGCCGCCGGACAGGGGGCTGAAACGAAGCTGTTTTTT; CDR3: CAWSAAGQGAETKLFF
J: TRBJ2-2; D: .; size: .; V: TRBV30; DNA: TGTGCTTGTGGCAGGGAAACCGGGGAGCTGTTTTTT; CDR3: CACGRETGELFF
J: TRBJ1-1; D: .; size: .; V: TRBV12-3/TRBV12-4; DNA: TGTGCCAGCAGTTTAGTAGGCGGGGAAGCTTTCTTT; CDR3: CASSLVGGEAFF
J: TRBJ2-3; D: .; size: .; V: TRBV19; DNA: TGTGCCAGTAGTACAGTCGCGGAATACACAGATACGCAGTATTTT; CDR3: CASSTVAEYTDTQYF
J: TRBJ1-5; D: TRBD1; size: .; V: TRBV5-8; DNA: TGTGCCAGCAGCTTGTATTTCAGGGGGCACCAGCCCCAGCATTTT; CDR3: CASSLYFRGHQPQHF
J: TRBJ1-2; D: .; size: .; V: TRBV19; DNA: TGTGCCAGTAGTGTTTCGGGGGGCGCCTATGGCTACACCTTC; CDR3: CASSVSGGAYGYTF
J: TRBJ1-5; D: .; size: .; V: TRBV19; DNA: TGTGCCAGTAGTATGGGCAGTCAGCCCCAGCATTTT; CDR3: CASSMGSQPQHF
J: TRBJ1-5; D: .; size: many; V: TRBV19; DNA: TGTGCCAGTAAACGCGGGGGGCGGTTTGTCAATCAGCCCCAGCATTTT; CDR3: CASKRGGRFVNQPQHF
J: TRBJ2-1; D: TRBD2; size: .; V: TRBV4-1; DNA: TGCGCCAGCAGCCAAGATTTTCGGGGGGTGTACAATGAGCAGTTCTTC; CDR3: CASSQDFRGVYNEQFF
J: TRBJ2-7; D: .; size: .; V: TRBV4-3; DNA: TGCGCCAGCAGCCAAGATCGAGGTGGGGAGCGGAGCCCCTACGAGCAGTACTTC; CDR3: CASSQDRGGERSPYEQYF
J: TRBJ2-3; D: .; size: .; V: TRBV25-1; DNA: TGTGCCAGCAGTGAATGGCTACTAGGAAACACAGATACGCAGTATTTT; CDR3: CASSEWLLGNTDTQYF
J: TRBJ2-5; D: TRBD2; size: .; V: TRBV7-9; DNA: TGTGCCAGCAGCCGGGGACTAGCGGGCTCTACGGGAGAGACCCAGTACTTC; CDR3: CASSRGLAGSTGETQYF
J: TRBJ1-2; D: .; size: once; V: TRBV18; DNA: TGTGCCAGCTCACCACCTCTCGGGAGGGTCTATGGCTACACCTTC; CDR3: CASSPPLGRVYGYTF
J: TRBJ2-3; D: TRBD2; size: once; V: TRBV5-1; DNA: TGCGCCAGCGGGCTAGCGGGAGGAGAGGATACGCAGTATTTT; CDR3: CASGLAGGEDTQYF
J: TRBJ2-6; D: .; size: .; V: TRBV6-5; DNA: TGTGCCAGCAGTTCCCCCGGGGATGGGGCCAACGTCCTGACTTTC; CDR3: CASSSPGDGANVLTF
J: TRBJ2-5; D: .; size: .; V: TRBV5-1; DNA: TGCGCCAGCAGCGAGCCTCAAGAGACCCAGTACTTC; CDR3: CASSEPQETQYF
J: TRBJ1-4; D: .; size: once; V: TRBV10-1; DNA: TGCGCCAGAGAGGCCCGCAAGAATGAAAAACTGTTTTTT; CDR3: CAREARKNEKLFF
J: TRBJ2-3; D: TRBD2; size: .; V: TRBV7-2; DNA: TGTGCCAGCAGCCCAGGACTAGCGGGGAACACAGATACGCAGTATTTT; CDR3: CASSPGLAGNTDTQYF
J: TRBJ1-4; D: TRBD1; size: .; V: TRBV7-9; DNA: TGTGCCAGCAGCCTACAGGGGGGGGATGGTGAAAAACTGTTTTTT; CDR3: CASSLQGGDGEKLFF
J: TRBJ1-1; D: TRBD1; size: .; V: TRBV6-2/TRBV6-3; DNA: TGTGCCAGCAGTTCTCGGGACAGGGGGGCTGAAGCTTTCTTT; CDR3: CASSSRDRGAEAFF
J: TRBJ2-5; D: TRBD2; size: .; V: TRBV5-5; DNA: TGTGCCAGCAGCTTGGAATGGCGGGGGAGGAGAGAGACCCAGTACTTC; CDR3: CASSLEWRGRRETQYF
J: TRBJ2-1; D: TRBD1; size: .; V: TRBV19; DNA: TGTGCCAGTAGGACAGGGGATGAGCAGTTCTTC; CDR3: CASRTGDEQFF
J: TRBJ1-2; D: .; size: .; V: TRBV5-6; DNA: TGTGCCAGCAGCTTGTCGTCTGGCGGGAACTATGGCTACACCTTC; CDR3: CASSLSSGGNYGYTF
J: TRBJ2-7; D: .; size: .; V: TRBV10-3; DNA: TGTGCCACCGGGGGACAGCCCTACGAGCAGTACTTC; CDR3: CATGGQPYEQYF
J: TRBJ2-5; D: TRBD1; size: once; V: TRBV6-5; DNA: TGTGCCTCCGGGACAGGGGGTATGGAGACCCAGTACTTC; CDR3: CASGTGGMETQYF
J: TRBJ1-1; D: .; size: few; V: TRBV19; DNA: TGTGCCAGTAGTATCTGGGCCCAACGGGAAGCTTTCTTT; CDR3: CASSIWAQREAFF
J: TRBJ2-3; D: .; size: .; V: TRBV10-3; DNA: TGTGCCATCAGTGTGATTCACGGACAGCCAGGGGCAGATACGCAGTATTTT; CDR3: CAISVIHGQPGADTQYF
J: TRBJ2-7; D: TRBD1; size: .; V: TRBV19; DNA: TGTGCCAGTAGTACCGGGACAGGGGCCTACGAGCAGTACTTC; CDR3: CASSTGTGAYEQYF
J: TRBJ2-7; D: TRBD2; size: .; V: TRBV19; DNA: TGTGCCAGTAGTATCGCGGCTAGCGGCTACGAGCAGTACTTC; CDR3: CASSIAASGYEQYF
J: TRBJ1-4; D: .; size: .; V: TRBV19; DNA: TGTGCCCAAGAGAAGGCAGGAACTGAAAAACTGTTTTTT; CDR3: CAQEKAGTEKLFF
J: TRBJ1-4; D: TRBD1; size: .; V: TRBV6-6; DNA: TGTGCCAGCAGTTTCTGGACAGGGGAACTTAATGAAAAACTGTTTTTT; CDR3: CASSFWTGELNEKLFF
J: TRBJ2-5; D: .; size: .; V: TRBV11-2; DNA: TGTGCCAGCAGCCCGCCAGGGTATCAGGAGACCCAGTACTTC; CDR3: CASSPPGYQETQYF
J: TRBJ1-5; D: .; size: .; V: TRBV2; DNA: TGTGCCAGCAGTGAAGCTGGGGGGGCGAGCAATCAGCCCCAGCATTTT; CDR3: CASSEAGGASNQPQHF
J: TRBJ2-4; D: .; size: .; V: TRBV19; DNA: TGTGCCAGTAGTACCGGCACAGGGTTAAGGAACATTCAGTACTTC; CDR3: CASSTGTGLRNIQYF